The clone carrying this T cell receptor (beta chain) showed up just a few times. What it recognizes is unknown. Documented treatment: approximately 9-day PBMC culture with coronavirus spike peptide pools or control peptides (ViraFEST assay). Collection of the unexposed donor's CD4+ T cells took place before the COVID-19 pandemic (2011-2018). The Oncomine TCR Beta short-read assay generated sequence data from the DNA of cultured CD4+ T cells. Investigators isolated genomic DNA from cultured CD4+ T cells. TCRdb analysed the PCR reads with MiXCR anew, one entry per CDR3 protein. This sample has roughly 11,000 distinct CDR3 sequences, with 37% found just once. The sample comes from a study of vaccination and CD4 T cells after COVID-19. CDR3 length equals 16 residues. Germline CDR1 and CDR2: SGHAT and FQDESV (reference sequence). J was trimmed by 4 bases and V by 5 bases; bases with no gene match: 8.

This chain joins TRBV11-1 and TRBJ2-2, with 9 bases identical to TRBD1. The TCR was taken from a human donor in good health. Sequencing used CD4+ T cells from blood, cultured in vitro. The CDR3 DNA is TGTGCCAGCAGCCGGATCTCGGGACAGGGCACCGGGGAGCTGTTTTTT. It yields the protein CASSRISGQGTGELFF.